This T cell receptor beta chain was observed in a study of blood T cell repertoires in COVID-19 (dated by TCRdb to the early 2020s). Regarding the research as a whole: Samples from collaborators originated in the United States, Italy and Spain and spanned both the acute and convalescent phases of COVID-19. The prospective study material was composed of cDNA or gDNA derived from T cells, B-cell-depleted T cells, or PBMCs. Subjects who had been exposed to COVID-19, were actively infected with it, or had recovered from it provided the deeply sampled blood TCRbeta repertoires that made up the dataset. A freely available public database, intended as a resource for researchers studying the immune response to SARS-CoV-2, is where the repertoires were released. Samples were obtained from the ongoing ImmuneRACE study (first 160 participants) and from about 1,300 subjects provided by 6 global collaborators. A de-identified subject ID, COVID-19 status, age in years and sex were almost always included in the sample metadata. Where HLA class I and class II types were available, the types were taken from metadata supplied by the sample provider, not from assay-based typing. What the research found in general, with its limitations: Clinical and demographic metadata were provided uncurated, with the amount varying by source and participant.

Reading from cysteine to phenylalanine, the CDR3 counts 13 amino acids. This entry keeps only the CDR3 DNA: 39 bases, framed from base 1. For CDR1 and CDR2, the germline V gene (reference sequence) lists LNHDA and SQIVND. V loses 8 bases at its end and J loses 4 bases; junction bases beyond the gene matches: 8. About this clone: Its antigen target is currently unknown. One base away there is no much larger clone; base qualities are not given.

One collaborating source in Seattle enrolled patients while the patients were actively infected and followed the patients over time throughout the course of disease. Collaborating institutions collected whole blood in K2EDTA tubes following their own protocols. Collaborator samples were shipped for TCRbeta analysis as frozen whole blood, isolated PBMCs, or DNA extracted from either sample type. TCRbeta CDR3 regions were amplified from genomic DNA using the immunoSEQ Assay, a bias-controlled multiplex PCR. The authors' pipeline ran thus. Within the assay, amplification of reference gene primers was used to estimate how many nucleated cells each sample contained. To quantify the absolute abundance of each unique TCRbeta CDR3 rearrangement, sequence reads were collapsed and filtered. For each sample, productive Simpson clonality was calculated by taking the square root of Simpson's diversity index across productive rearrangements. This is the immuneACCESS table as TCRdb keeps it, with only in-frame sequences that have V and J called. A part of the clones is gone; compared with another copy, unresolved V genes explain less than half, and the rest is unexplained. For V, J and clone size, that table is used; D and trimming come from the DNA. This sample gives about 170,000 clones in total; more than 85% of them show up just once. The top ten hold approximately 0.6% of the sample.

This clonotype was sampled from a man aged 55 to 69 with COVID-19, enrolled during active disease. The sequencing sample was made of peripheral blood. The chain is encoded by TRBV19 joined to TRBJ2-7; 7 nucleotides in the junction match TRBD1. CDR3 loop: CASVGQSGYEQYF. The DNA sequence is given as TGTGCCAGTGTGGGACAGTCTGGATACGAGCAGTACTTC.